The 28 T cell receptor beta chains given below trace back to one sample, sequenced in a study of blood T cell repertoires in COVID-19. TCRdb's table, derived via immunoSEQ multiplex PCR, lists solely in-frame clones and lacks some. The sample includes a few hundred thousand clones, less than 90% of them seen just once. Sequences were obtained from peripheral blood. These receptor sequences come from a man aged 25-40 years with active or convalescent COVID-19.

The chain combines TRBV7-9 with TRBJ2-3; possible D gene TRBD2, 6 bases. Looked up from germline, CDR1 is SEHNR and CDR2 is FQNEAQ (reference sequence). CDR3 length: 15 residues. The ends were cut back, 7 bases at V and 2 bases at J, with 16 bases in the middle. DNA for the CDR3: TGTGCCAGCACCCCCTCTGTAGCGGACACAGATACGCAGTATTTT. Its protein product is CASTPSVADTDTQYF.

This clone has more than one count but fewer than ten. J is TRBJ1-2 and V is TRBV11-3; a possible D gene is TRBD1 (5 bases). The CDR3 extends over 13 amino acids. The V gene lost 3 bases and the J gene lost 7 bases, with 12 bases spanning the gap. Germline loops: CDR1 SGHNT, CDR2 YENEEA. CDR3 sequence: CASSLGGGVGYTF. DNA for the CDR3: TGTGCCAGCAGCTTGGGCGGGGGAGTTGGCTACACCTTC.

A single count supports this clone. The gene calls are TRBV11-3 and TRBJ2-2; 7 nucleotides match TRBD2. V was pared by 5 bases and J by 4 bases, with 7 bases of the junction left unmatched. The CDR3 runs 15 residues. The germline V gene has CDR1 SGHNT and CDR2 YENEEA. CDR3 protein: CASSRGGSSTGELFF. DNA for the CDR3: TGTGCCAGCAGCAGGGGAGGGTCCAGCACCGGGGAGCTGTTTTTT.

This clone was recorded only once. The J gene is TRBJ2-3, the V gene TRBV5-1; a possible D gene is TRBD2 (6 bases). This CDR3 spans 14 amino acids. Trimming cost V 4 bases and J 0 bases, with 9 bases left between them. Germline V gene data show CDR1 as SGHRS and CDR2 as YFSETQ. Here the CDR3 reads CASSREPSTDTQYF. Here the CDR3 DNA reads TGCGCCAGCAGCCGGGAGCCCAGCACAGATACGCAGTATTTT.

This clone was detected only a few times. The V call is TRBV5-6, the J call TRBJ2-7, with D possibly being TRBD1 (6 bases). V shed 2 bases and J shed 3 bases, with 9 bases lying between them. The germline gives CDR1 SGHDT, CDR2 YYEEEE. This CDR3 comprises 13 residues. CDR3 nucleotide sequence: TGTGCCAGCAGCTTAGGACAGCGCTACGAGCAGTACTTC. Translating it yields CASSLGQRYEQYF.

CDR3: CARSLYRSIMNTEAFF. The CDR3 DNA reads as TGTGCCAGAAGCTTGTACCGCAGTATCATGAACACTGAAGCTTTCTTT. The chain is built from TRBV5-3 and TRBJ1-1; no clear D. TRBV5-3 belongs to the ORF category, with a function that is uncertain. CDR3 length: 16 residues. Trimming removed 1 base at V and 0 bases at J, with 13 bases between.

The chain couples TRBV27 to TRBJ1-3; 8 nucleotides align to TRBD1. CDR3 length: 17 amino acids. Trimming removed 5 bases from V and 1 base from J; junction bases left unmatched: 10. Germline loops: CDR1 MNHEY, CDR2 SMNVEV (reference sequence). In DNA form, the CDR3 reads TGTGCCAGCAGTCCTCAGACAGGGGAATTTTCTGGAAACACCATATATTTT. The encoded protein is CASSPQTGEFSGNTIYF.

The chain is built from TRBV30 and TRBJ2-7; 11 nucleotides agree with TRBD1. The CDR3 sequence is 17 residues long. Germline CDR1 GTSNPN, CDR2 SVGIG (reference sequence). V was pared by 2 bases and J by 7 bases, with 16 bases of the junction left unmatched. CDR3 DNA sequence: TGTGCCTGGAGTCCCGGGATCCTCCGGGACAGGGGGTGGGAGCAGTACTTC. The encoded protein is CAWSPGILRDRGWEQYF.

This chain uses TRBV4-3 with TRBJ2-3; 8 positions agree with TRBD2. The V gene end was trimmed by 3 bases and the J gene end by 0 bases; junction bases not matched to a gene: 8. Germline CDR1 LGHNA, CDR2 YSLEER. CDR3 length equals 17 residues. Here the CDR3 reads CASSQYASGSSTDTQYF. The DNA of the CDR3 is TGCGCCAGCAGCCAGTATGCTAGCGGGTCTAGCACAGATACGCAGTATTTT.

V gene TRBV18 combines with J gene TRBJ2-1; TRBD2 might be the D (5 bases). CDR1 is KGHSH, CDR2 LQKENI, per germline. V gave up 8 bases and J gave up 0 bases, with 14 bases separating them. The CDR3 length is 15 residues. The CDR3 region has the DNA TGTGCCAGCACAGTTAGCGTGAGCTCCTACAATGAGCAGTTCTTC. It translates to CASTVSVSSYNEQFF.

This clone turned up a few times. The V call is TRBV2, the J call TRBJ2-3, with TRBD2 matching 9 bases. Germline CDR1 SNHLY, CDR2 FYNNEI. V lost 7 bases and J lost 2; bases outside the gene matches: 7. CDR3 size: 15 residues. For the CDR3, the DNA is TGTGCCAGCACCGGACTAGCGCGGTACACAGATACGCAGTATTTT. Translation gives CASTGLARYTDTQYF.

The V gene is TRBV10-3, the J gene TRBJ1-4; 8 bases agree with TRBD1. CDR3 size: 15 residues. The germline V gene has CDR1 ENHRY and CDR2 SYGVKD. V trimming: 3 bases; J trimming: 8 bases; junction bases outside the gene matches: 8. CDR3 residues: CAISEGGQAGEKLFF. CDR3 coding DNA: TGTGCCATCAGTGAAGGGGGACAGGCTGGGGAAAAACTGTTTTTT.

Here the CDR3 reads CASNRGGYNEQFF. The CDR3 DNA sequence: TGTGCCAGCAACCGGGGGGGCTACAATGAGCAGTTCTTC. The V gene is TRBV2, the J gene TRBJ2-1; 8 bases are shared with TRBD2. CDR1 is SNHLY and CDR2 is FYNNEI in the germline V gene. This CDR3 is 13 amino acids long. The V gene end was trimmed by 7 bases and the J gene end by 3 bases; junction bases not matched to a gene: 2.

The chain combines TRBV6-2 or TRBV6-3 with TRBJ2-7; TRBD1 might be the D (6 bases). CDR3 length equals 13 residues. The germline V gene has CDR1 MNHEY and CDR2 SVGEGT. The ends were cut back, 5 bases at V and 7 bases at J, with 15 bases in the middle. DNA for the CDR3: TGTGCCAGCAGTCAAAGGACAGACTTTGAGCAGTACTTC. Its translation: CASSQRTDFEQYF.

The rearrangement joins TRBV4-3 to TRBJ2-7, with a weak D call TRBD1 (6 bases). There are 13 residues in the CDR3. The V end was cut by 4 bases, the J end by 3 bases, with 10 bases between. Germline loops: CDR1 LGHNA, CDR2 YSLEER. The DNA for the CDR3 is TGCGCCAGCAGCCCGACAGGCAACTACGAGCAGTACTTC. Encoded protein: CASSPTGNYEQYF.

The rearrangement joins TRBV5-4 to TRBJ2-4; D is possibly TRBD2 (6 bases). V was cut by 4 bases and J by 9 bases, with 26 bases left in between. The V gene's germline CDR1 is SGHNT and CDR2 YYREEE (reference sequence). This CDR3 is built from 17 residues. This CDR3 is CASSPGSELGGTSIQYF. CDR3 DNA sequence: TGTGCCAGCAGCCCTGGCTCGGAATTGGGGGGAACTAGCATTCAGTACTTC.

The rearrangement uses TRBV2 and TRBJ2-3, with 12 bases lining up with TRBD2. CDR3 size: 17 residues. From germline, CDR1 is SNHLY and CDR2 FYNNEI. V trimming: 5 bases; J trimming: 5 bases; junction bases outside the gene matches: 11. The CDR3 DNA sequence: TGTGCCAGCAGTCAAACTAGCGGGGGGACTGGGGTAGATACGCAGTATTTT. Translation gives CASSQTSGGTGVDTQYF.

The V gene is TRBV18, the J gene TRBJ1-1; D is unclear. Germline-derived CDR1 and CDR2 are KGHSH and LQKENI. The CDR3 is 12 amino acids. V gave up 3 bases and J gave up 6 bases, with 8 bases separating them. The CDR3 loop reads CASSPYHAEAFF. The CDR3, as DNA: TGTGCCAGCTCACCCTACCACGCTGAAGCTTTCTTT.

This sequence joins TRBV9 and TRBJ1-2, with D perhaps matching TRBD1 (6 bases). V dropped 0 bases and J dropped 4 bases, with 13 bases sitting between them. Per the germline V gene, CDR1 is SGDLS and CDR2 is YYNGEE. This CDR3 comprises 15 residues. The CDR3 coding sequence is TGTGCCAGCAGCGTAGGGGGACAACAAAGCTATGGCTACACCTTC. This encodes CASSVGGQQSYGYTF.

The chain employs TRBV7-2 and TRBJ1-5, with D possibly matching TRBD1 (5 bases). V lost 6 bases and J lost 3, with 9 bases in between. There are 13 residues in the CDR3. CDR1 and CDR2 (germline): SGHTA, FQGNSA. The CDR3 spells CASSPRANQPQHF. CDR3 coding DNA: TGTGCCAGCAGTCCCAGGGCCAATCAGCCCCAGCATTTT.

This sequence joins TRBV20-1 and TRBJ1-5; D perhaps matches TRBD1 (6 bases). V shed 3 bases and J shed 5 bases, with 14 bases lying between them. CDR3 length: 14 amino acids. Germline loops: CDR1 DFQATT, CDR2 SNEGSKA (reference sequence). In DNA, the CDR3 is TGCAGTGCTAGTTCCCCAGGGGTCGATCAGCCCCAGCATTTT. Residues: CSASSPGVDQPQHF.

The chain carries TRBV7-2 and TRBJ2-7; 7 positions match TRBD1. CDR3 length equals 15 residues. J was trimmed by 3 bases and V by 2 bases; bases with no gene match: 7. Germline loops: CDR1 SGHTA, CDR2 FQGNSA. The chain's CDR3 is CASSLMGQSHYEQYF. CDR3 bases: TGTGCCAGCAGCTTAATGGGACAGAGCCACTACGAGCAGTACTTC.

V usage is TRBV5-5 and J usage is TRBJ1-2; 7 nucleotides align to TRBD1. Germline trimming cut 0 bases from V and 3 bases from J; bases unmatched to any gene: 8. The CDR3 sequence is 16 residues long. CDR1 SGHKS and CDR2 YYEKEE come from the germline V gene (reference sequence). The CDR3 here is CASSLGQGGVDYGYTF. The CDR3 DNA sequence: TGTGCCAGCAGCTTGGGGCAGGGGGGCGTAGACTATGGCTACACCTTC.

This clone was seen just once. The chain couples TRBV2 to TRBJ2-2; maybe TRBD1 (6 bases). The germline V gene encodes CDR1 SNHLY and CDR2 FYNNEI. The CDR3 length is 13 residues. Deletions cut 1 base from V and 7 bases from J, with 7 bases between. The CDR3 loop is CASSEGGHGELFF. As DNA, the CDR3 is TGTGCCAGCAGTGAAGGGGGGCACGGGGAGCTGTTTTTT.

V usage is TRBV4-3 and J usage is TRBJ2-7; 9 nucleotides align to TRBD1. Germline V gene data show CDR1 as LGHNA and CDR2 as YSLEER. Losses at the gene ends were 3 bases for V and 3 bases for J; bases not matched to a gene: 12. This CDR3 comprises 17 residues. The CDR3 region has the DNA TGCGCCAGCAGCCAGGGACAGGGACGCGGGGGAGTCTACGAGCAGTACTTC. Its translation is CASSQGQGRGGVYEQYF.

The J gene is TRBJ1-1, the V gene TRBV6-5; no clear D. The CDR3 has 14 amino acids. From germline, CDR1 is MNHEY and CDR2 SVGAGI. Trimming took 2 bases from V and 6 from J, leaving 13 bases between them. CDR3 region: CASSYGPWAPEAFF. The CDR3 nucleotides read TGTGCCAGCAGTTACGGGCCGTGGGCCCCTGAAGCTTTCTTT.

The V call is TRBV28, the J call TRBJ1-2; possibly TRBD1 for D (6 bases). Trimming left V 6 bases short and J 0 bases short, with 14 bases between. Germline-derived CDR1 and CDR2 are MDHEN and SYDVKM. The length of the CDR3 is 15 residues. The DNA of the CDR3 is TGTGCCAGCAGAACAGGGATGGGCGCTAACTATGGCTACACCTTC. Its protein is CASRTGMGANYGYTF.

This chain uses TRBV7-3 with TRBJ1-6; 7 positions match TRBD1. The germline CDR1 and CDR2 sequences are SGHTA and FQGTGA. This CDR3 has 14 residues. Trimming removed 6 bases from V and 7 bases from J; junction bases left unmatched: 6. Here the CDR3 DNA reads TGTGCCAGCAGTTCCGGGACAGAGAATTCACCCCTCCACTTT. The encoded protein is CASSSGTENSPLHF.